The 32 T cell receptor beta chains given below trace back to one sample, sequenced in a study of cytomegalovirus exposure and HLA in healthy donors. Profiling relied on immunoSEQ multiplex PCR, and the TCRdb table lists in-frame clones only, not all of them. The sample lists fewer than 85,000 clones; about 95% were seen once. Sample: PBMCs. These receptors all stem from a woman younger than 30 in good health and CMV-seronegative.

The J gene is TRBJ1-6, the V gene TRBV10-3, with 7 bases identical to TRBD1. Germline-derived CDR1 and CDR2 are ENHRY and SYGVKD. CDR3 length equals 17 residues. J was trimmed by 3 bases and V by 2 bases; bases with no gene match: 7. The CDR3 reads CAISETGAQNYNSPLHF. In DNA form, the CDR3 reads TGTGCCATCAGTGAGACAGGGGCCCAAAACTATAATTCACCCCTCCACTTT.

This chain links TRBV11-2 with TRBJ2-1; no reliable D call. This CDR3 has 15 residues. CDR1 and CDR2 (germline): SGHAT, FQNNGV. V gave up 2 bases and J gave up 4 bases, with 12 bases separating them. The CDR3 spells CASSLTPDTYNEQFF. CDR3 bases: TGTGCCAGCAGCTTAACCCCAGATACATACAATGAGCAGTTCTTC.

The chain recombines TRBV11-2 with TRBJ1-2; 8 bases fit TRBD1. This CDR3 is 17 amino acids long. The trim removed 1 base at V and 2 bases at J, leaving 9 bases unmatched. Germline V gives CDR1 SGHAT, CDR2 FQNNGV. The CDR3 DNA follows: TGTGCCAGCAGCTTAGCGTATGGGGACAGGAAAAACTATGGCTACACCTTC. Amino acid sequence: CASSLAYGDRKNYGYTF.

CDR3 in DNA: TGCGCCAGCAGCTTGGGACAGGCTCTTTATAATTCACCCCTCCACTTT. This codes for CASSLGQALYNSPLHF. The V call is TRBV5-1, the J call TRBJ1-6, with D possibly matching TRBD1 (6 bases). CDR1 is SGHRS and CDR2 is YFSETQ in the germline V gene. This CDR3 contains 16 residues. The V end was cut by 0 bases, the J end by 4 bases, with 11 bases between.

V gene TRBV4-1 combines with J gene TRBJ2-5, with 7 bases fitting TRBD1. The trim removed 4 bases at V and 9 bases at J, leaving 2 bases unmatched. CDR1 and CDR2 from the germline V gene are MGHRA and YSYEKL. CDR3 length: 11 amino acids. The CDR3 spells CASSLQGAQYF. The CDR3 region has the DNA TGCGCCAGCAGCCTCCAGGGGGCCCAGTACTTC.

This chain joins TRBV2 and TRBJ1-1, with unresolved D. With 8 bases removed from V and 6 bases from J, the gap between germline ends came to 16 bases. Germline CDR1 SNHLY, CDR2 FYNNEI. CDR3 length: 13 amino acids. As DNA, the CDR3 is TGTGCCAGCCAAACACTATCTGGCGCTGAAGCTTTCTTT. Its translation is CASQTLSGAEAFF.

The chain couples TRBV9 to TRBJ2-5; 8 bases line up with TRBD1. V was pared by 0 bases and J by 4 bases, with 5 bases of the junction left unmatched. CDR1 and CDR2 from the germline V gene are SGDLS and YYNGEE. The CDR3 contains 15 residues. The CDR3 here is CASSVEGTGSETQYF. CDR3 DNA sequence: TGTGCCAGCAGCGTAGAGGGGACAGGTTCAGAGACCCAGTACTTC.

The chain couples TRBV27 to TRBJ2-2; tentatively, D is TRBD1 (6 bases). The V end was cut by 5 bases, the J end by 5 bases, with 18 bases between. Germline CDR1 reads MNHEY; CDR2 reads SMNVEV (reference sequence). The CDR3 spans 16 residues. The CDR3 loop is CASSPRDTLRTGELFF. In nucleotides, the CDR3 is TGTGCCAGCAGTCCGAGGGACACCCTGCGGACCGGGGAGCTGTTTTTT.

This chain's CDR3 is CASSSNRGPKSSGRGETQYF. CDR3 bases: TGTGCCAGCAGCTCAAACAGGGGGCCAAAATCTAGCGGGAGGGGCGAGACCCAGTACTTC. The chain recombines TRBV7-8 with TRBJ2-5; 12 bases fit TRBD2. J lost 5 bases, V lost 4 bases, and 20 bases had no gene match. CDR1 is SGHVS, CDR2 FQNEAQ, per germline. The CDR3 is 20 residues long.

The chain links TRBV5-4 to TRBJ2-2, with 10 bases fitting TRBD2. The ends lost 0 bases at V and 4 bases at J; junction bases unmatched: 0. The CDR3 is made up of 15 amino acids. Germline values: CDR1 SGHNT, CDR2 YYREEE (reference sequence). CDR3 region: CASSLASGSTGELFF. CDR3 DNA: TGTGCCAGCAGCTTGGCTAGCGGGAGCACCGGGGAGCTGTTTTTT.

V usage is TRBV28 and J usage is TRBJ2-5; 9 positions match TRBD1. The CDR3 extends over 14 amino acids. Per the germline V gene, CDR1 is MDHEN and CDR2 is SYDVKM. After removal of 7 bases from V and 4 bases from J, the junction contained 7 bases not matched to a gene. The CDR3 here is CASTVTGGAETQYF. The CDR3 DNA sequence: TGTGCCAGCACAGTGACAGGGGGAGCAGAGACCCAGTACTTC.

This chain uses TRBV6-5 with TRBJ2-1, with D tentatively TRBD1 (6 bases). There are 13 residues in the CDR3. Trimming pared 8 bases from V and 7 bases from J, leaving 15 bases between. Germline V CDR1 and CDR2: MNHEY, SVGAGI. CDR3 sequence (DNA): TGTGCCAGCCTTTCGACAGGAGGAAATGAGCAGTTCTTC. It is translated as CASLSTGGNEQFF.

This clone showed up just once. The rearrangement uses TRBV28 and TRBJ2-7; 8 bases are a match to TRBD2. Germline V lookup: CDR1 MDHEN, CDR2 SYDVKM. This CDR3 is 15 amino acids long. V was clipped by 7 bases and J by 0 bases; unmatched bases: 8. Written as DNA, the CDR3 is TGTGCCAGCATAGAGGGGCGGGAGGCCTCCTACGAGCAGTACTTC. Protein product: CASIEGREASYEQYF. The full variable domain, its missing parts supplied by reference TRBV28 and TRBJ2-7, is DVKVTQSSRYLVKRTGEKVFLECVQDMDHENMFWYRQDPGLGLRLIYFSYDVKMKEKGDIPEGYSVSREKKERFSLILESASTNQTSMYLCASIEGREASYEQYFGPGTRLTVT.

The chain uses TRBV5-1 and TRBJ1-3; D uncertain. CDR1 SGHRS and CDR2 YFSETQ come from the germline V gene. Trimming took off 0 bases at V and 4 bases at J, with 17 bases between the two ends. This CDR3 is built from 17 residues. The CDR3 region has the DNA TGCGCCAGCAGCTTGGGTATCTTCTACACGGGAGGAAACACCATATATTTT. Protein: CASSLGIFYTGGNTIYF.

The V call is TRBV5-8, the J call TRBJ2-7, with D perhaps matching TRBD2 (6 bases). Germline V gene sequence: CDR1 SGHTS, CDR2 YDEGEE. V was shortened by 1 base and J by 7 bases, with 12 bases between the two germline ends. The length of the CDR3 is 13 residues. The CDR3 sequence: CASSLIGTLEQYF. In nucleotides, the CDR3 is TGTGCCAGCAGCTTGATCGGGACTCTTGAGCAGTACTTC. Drawing the rest from reference TRBV5-8 and TRBJ2-7, the complete variable domain is EAGVTQSPTHLIKTRGQQATLRCSPISGHTSVYWYQQALGLGLQFLLWYDEGEERNRGNFPPRFSGRQFPNYSSELNVNALELEDSALYLCASSLIGTLEQYFGPGTRLTVT.

The chain joins TRBV10-1 to TRBJ2-5, with D tentatively TRBD2 (7 bases). Germline CDR1 reads WNHNN; CDR2 reads SYGVQD (reference sequence). The CDR3 extends over 16 amino acids. Deletions cut 0 bases from V and 5 bases from J, with 16 bases between. The CDR3 is CASSESSGSRGETQYF. CDR3 in DNA: TGCGCCAGCAGTGAGTCTAGCGGGTCGAGGGGGGAGACCCAGTACTTC.

This chain joins TRBV9 and TRBJ2-2, with D hard to call. Germline V gene data show CDR1 as SGDLS and CDR2 as YYNGEE. The V end was cut by 0 bases, the J end by 4 bases, with 7 bases between. This CDR3 has 14 residues. Here the CDR3 reads CASSVAQVTGELFF. In DNA, the CDR3 is TGTGCCAGCAGCGTAGCGCAGGTCACCGGGGAGCTGTTTTTT.

V and J are TRBV15 and TRBJ2-7; 7 bases are a match to TRBD2. This CDR3 contains 16 residues. V lost 2 bases, J lost 0 bases, and 7 bases stayed unmatched. Germline CDR1 reads LNHNV; CDR2 reads YYDKDF (reference sequence). CDR3 sequence: CATSRKLAAVSYEQYF. The CDR3 coding sequence is TGTGCCACCAGCAGAAAGCTAGCGGCCGTCTCCTACGAGCAGTACTTC.

V gene TRBV18 combines with J gene TRBJ2-7; D gene ambiguous. V lost 1 base and J 1 base, leaving 5 bases between the germline ends. CDR3 length: 13 residues. CDR1 and CDR2 (germline): KGHSH, LQKENI. CDR3: CASSPLQSYEQYF. In nucleotides, the CDR3 is TGTGCCAGCTCACCACTACAGTCCTACGAGCAGTACTTC.

The chain combines TRBV19 with TRBJ2-3, with a tentative D call TRBD1 (6 bases). Germline-derived CDR1 and CDR2 are LNHDA and SQIVND (reference sequence). V was shortened by 4 bases and J by 1 base, with 18 bases between the two germline ends. The CDR3 loop spans 17 amino acids. This CDR3 is CASSTSQGPAGTDTQYF. CDR3 DNA: TGTGCCAGTAGTACCAGCCAGGGGCCGGCAGGCACAGATACGCAGTATTTT.

This clone was counted a few times. The genes are TRBV30 and TRBJ1-5; tentatively, D is TRBD1 (5 bases). CDR1 and CDR2 (germline): GTSNPN, SVGIG (reference sequence). The CDR3 contains 16 residues. Trimming cost V 3 bases and J 2 bases, with 17 bases left between them. CDR3 bases: TGTGCCTGGAGGGGGGGATCGTGGAACGGCAATCAGCCCCAGCATTTT. Translation gives CAWRGGSWNGNQPQHF.

J is TRBJ2-3 and V is TRBV11-1; 7 nucleotides match TRBD1. The length of the CDR3 is 15 residues. Germline CDR1 is SGHAT and CDR2 is FQDESV (reference sequence). V dropped 4 bases and J dropped 1; count of bases not matched to a gene: 5. The chain's CDR3 is CASSSRTGGTDTQYF. DNA of the CDR3: TGTGCCAGCAGCTCGAGGACAGGTGGCACAGATACGCAGTATTTT.

V is TRBV7-2 and J is TRBJ1-2; D not resolved. Per germline, CDR1 SGHTA and CDR2 FQGNSA. V was cut by 1 base and J by 4 bases, with 7 bases left in between. The CDR3 runs 13 residues. The CDR3 nucleotides are TGTGCCAGCAGCTTAGGGAGACCCTATGGCTACACCTTC. It codes for CASSLGRPYGYTF.

The CDR3 reads CASSLAQSTRGYEQYF. CDR3 bases: TGTGCCAGCAGCTTAGCCCAGAGTACGCGGGGCTACGAGCAGTACTTC. The J gene is TRBJ2-7, the V gene TRBV7-9; D is possibly TRBD2 (6 bases). V dropped 0 bases and J dropped 3 bases, with 15 bases sitting between them. This CDR3 is 16 amino acids long. CDR1 is SEHNR and CDR2 is FQNEAQ in the germline V gene (reference sequence).

The chain couples TRBV27 to TRBJ2-3; TRBD1 aligns across 7 bases. J was trimmed by 2 bases and V by 3 bases; bases with no gene match: 2. The CDR3 extends over 14 amino acids. In germline, CDR1 is MNHEY, CDR2 SMNVEV (reference sequence). CDR3 amino acids: CASSFDRDTDTQYF. CDR3 sequence (DNA): TGTGCCAGCAGTTTCGACAGGGACACAGATACGCAGTATTTT.

The chain carries TRBV6-1 and TRBJ1-1; 7 bases match TRBD1. The CDR3 spans 16 residues. V dropped 4 bases and J dropped 0; count of bases not matched to a gene: 8. The germline V gene encodes CDR1 MNHNS and CDR2 SASEGT. The chain's CDR3 is CASSGQIQGMNTEAFF. CDR3 DNA: TGTGCCAGCAGTGGACAAATACAGGGGATGAACACTGAAGCTTTCTTT.

The chain links TRBV5-4 to TRBJ2-3, with 10 nucleotides matching TRBD1. Germline CDR1 and CDR2: SGHNT and YYREEE (reference sequence). This CDR3 region has 15 residues. With 4 bases clipped from V and 2 bases from J, the junction kept 4 bases outside the gene matches. The CDR3: CASSNGQGVTDTQYF. The CDR3 bases are TGTGCCAGCAGCAACGGACAGGGGGTCACAGATACGCAGTATTTT. The full variable domain, completed using reference TRBV5-4 and TRBJ2-3, is ETGVTQSPTHLIKTRGQQVTLRCSSQSGHNTVSWYQQALGQGPQFIFQYYREEENGRGNFPPRFSGLQFPNYSSELNVNALELDDSALYLCASSNGQGVTDTQYFGPGTRLTVL.

The chain recombines TRBV2 with TRBJ2-5; 8 positions match TRBD1. Trimming at V came to 5 bases and at J to 0 bases, leaving 8 bases not matched to a gene. Germline V gene lookup returns CDR1 SNHLY and CDR2 FYNNEI. CDR3 length: 16 amino acids. CDR3 nucleotides: TGTGCCAGCAGTCAAGACAGGGGACCGTACCAAGAGACCCAGTACTTC. Its protein is CASSQDRGPYQETQYF.

The chain has TRBV5-6 and TRBJ2-7; no clear D. Germline V gene sequence: CDR1 SGHDT, CDR2 YYEEEE. The length of the CDR3 is 14 residues. Trimming removed 1 base from V and 5 bases from J, with 13 bases in between. This chain's CDR3 is CASSLTPSQNEQYF. The CDR3 DNA reads as TGTGCCAGCAGCTTGACCCCGTCACAGAACGAGCAGTACTTC.

This chain uses TRBV19 with TRBJ2-1, with 9 nucleotides matching TRBD2. CDR1 and CDR2 from the germline V gene are LNHDA and SQIVND (reference sequence). J was trimmed by 0 bases and V by 4 bases; bases with no gene match: 7. The CDR3 is 17 amino acids. CDR3 nucleotides: TGTGCCAGTAGTACCTCTAGCGGGAAGAGCTCCTACAATGAGCAGTTCTTC. The encoded protein is CASSTSSGKSSYNEQFF.

The V and J genes are TRBV10-1 and TRBJ2-1; D is perhaps TRBD2 (6 bases). V was pared by 2 bases and J by 2 bases, with 13 bases between. CDR3 length: 16 residues. In germline, CDR1 is WNHNN, CDR2 SYGVQD (reference sequence). The CDR3 sequence is CASSEDGRGTYNEQFF. The CDR3 DNA sequence: TGCGCCAGCAGTGAGGACGGGAGAGGGACCTACAATGAGCAGTTCTTC.

The rearrangement uses TRBV19 and TRBJ2-7; no reliable D call. The germline CDR1 and CDR2 sequences are LNHDA and SQIVND (reference sequence). Trimming removed 3 bases at V and 9 bases at J, with 9 bases between. The CDR3 has 11 amino acids. CDR3 region: CASSIQDLQYF. CDR3 nucleotide sequence: TGTGCCAGTAGTATCCAGGATCTGCAGTACTTC.